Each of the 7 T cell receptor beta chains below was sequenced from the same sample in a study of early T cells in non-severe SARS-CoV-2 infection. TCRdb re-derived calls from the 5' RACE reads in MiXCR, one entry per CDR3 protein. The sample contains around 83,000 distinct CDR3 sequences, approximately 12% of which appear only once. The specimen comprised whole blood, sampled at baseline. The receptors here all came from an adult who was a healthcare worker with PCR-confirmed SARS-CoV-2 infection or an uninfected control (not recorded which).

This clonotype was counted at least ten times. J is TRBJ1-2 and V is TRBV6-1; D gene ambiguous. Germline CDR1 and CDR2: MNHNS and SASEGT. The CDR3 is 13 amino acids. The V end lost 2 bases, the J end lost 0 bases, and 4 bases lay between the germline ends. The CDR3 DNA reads TGTGCCAGCAGTGAAACAGCTAACTATGGCTACACCTTC. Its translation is CASSETANYGYTF.

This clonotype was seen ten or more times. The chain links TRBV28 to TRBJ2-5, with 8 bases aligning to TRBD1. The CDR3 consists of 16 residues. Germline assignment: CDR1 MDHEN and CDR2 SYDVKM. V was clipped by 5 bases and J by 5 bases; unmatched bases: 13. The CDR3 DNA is TGTGCCAGCAGTAAGATCGCGACAGGGGTTTGGGAGACCCAGTACTTC. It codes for CASSKIATGVWETQYF.

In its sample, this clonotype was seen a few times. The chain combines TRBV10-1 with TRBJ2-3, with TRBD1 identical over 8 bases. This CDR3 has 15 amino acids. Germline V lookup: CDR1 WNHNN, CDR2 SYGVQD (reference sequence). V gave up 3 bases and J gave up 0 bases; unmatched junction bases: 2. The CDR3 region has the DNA TGCGCCAGCAGTGAACAGGGGGGAAGCACAGATACGCAGTATTTT. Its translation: CASSEQGGSTDTQYF.

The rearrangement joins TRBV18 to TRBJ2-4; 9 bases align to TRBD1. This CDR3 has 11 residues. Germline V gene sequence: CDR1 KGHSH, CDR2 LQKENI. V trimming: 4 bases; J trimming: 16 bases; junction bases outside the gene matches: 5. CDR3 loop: CASSLGQGCYF. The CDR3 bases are TGTGCCAGCTCACTGGGACAGGGATGCTACTTC.

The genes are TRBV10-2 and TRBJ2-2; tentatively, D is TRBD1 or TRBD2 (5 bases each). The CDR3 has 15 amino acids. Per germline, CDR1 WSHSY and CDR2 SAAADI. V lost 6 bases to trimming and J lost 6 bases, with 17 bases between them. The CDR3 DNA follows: TGCGCCAGCAGGAGAAACGGGGCCCCAGCCGGGGAGCTGTTTTTT. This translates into CASRRNGAPAGELFF.

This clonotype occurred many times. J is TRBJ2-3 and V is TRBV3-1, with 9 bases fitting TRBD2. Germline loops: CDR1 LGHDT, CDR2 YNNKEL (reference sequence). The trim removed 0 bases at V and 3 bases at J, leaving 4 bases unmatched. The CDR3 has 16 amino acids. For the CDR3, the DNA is TGTGCCAGCAGCCAAGATAGCGGGAGAAGGACAGATACGCAGTATTTT. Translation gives CASSQDSGRRTDTQYF.

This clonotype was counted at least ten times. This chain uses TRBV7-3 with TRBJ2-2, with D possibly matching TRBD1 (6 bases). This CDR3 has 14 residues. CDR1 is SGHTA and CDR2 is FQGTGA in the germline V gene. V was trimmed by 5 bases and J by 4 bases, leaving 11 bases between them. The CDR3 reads CASSRTASTGELFF. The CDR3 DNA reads TGTGCCAGCAGCCGGACAGCGAGCACCGGGGAGCTGTTTTTT.